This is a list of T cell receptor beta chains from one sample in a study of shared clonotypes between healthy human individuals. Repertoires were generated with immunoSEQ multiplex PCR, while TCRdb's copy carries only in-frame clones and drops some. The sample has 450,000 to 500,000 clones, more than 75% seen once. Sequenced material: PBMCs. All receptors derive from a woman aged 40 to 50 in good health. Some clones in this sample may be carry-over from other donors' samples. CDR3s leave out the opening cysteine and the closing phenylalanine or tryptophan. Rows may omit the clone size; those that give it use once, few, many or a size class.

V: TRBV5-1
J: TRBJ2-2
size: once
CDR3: ASSLAVDGELF

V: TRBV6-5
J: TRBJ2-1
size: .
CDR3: ASSSRGEQF

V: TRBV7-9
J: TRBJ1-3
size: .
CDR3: ASRGTPSSGNTIY

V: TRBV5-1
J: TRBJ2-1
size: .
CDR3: ASSLEGGNEQF

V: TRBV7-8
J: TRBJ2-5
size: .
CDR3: ASTPLKETQY

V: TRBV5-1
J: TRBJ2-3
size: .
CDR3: ASSATGTDTQY

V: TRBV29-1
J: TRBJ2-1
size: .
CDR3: SVDILGWSNEQF

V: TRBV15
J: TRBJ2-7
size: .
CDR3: ATSREAGGGLYEQY

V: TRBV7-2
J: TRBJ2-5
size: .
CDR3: ASSTDLIEETQY

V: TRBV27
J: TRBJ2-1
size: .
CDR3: ASSSRDPMAYNEQF

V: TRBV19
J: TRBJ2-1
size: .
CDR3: ASSAASLDEQF

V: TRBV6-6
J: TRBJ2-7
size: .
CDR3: ASSRTGKFYEQY

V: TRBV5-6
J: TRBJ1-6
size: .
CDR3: ASSWGTANSPLH

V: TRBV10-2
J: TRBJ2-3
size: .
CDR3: ASKVRENTDTQY

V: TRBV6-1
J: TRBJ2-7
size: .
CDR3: ASSSRPGLASSQY

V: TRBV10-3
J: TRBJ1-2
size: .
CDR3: AISEWGRGTTNYGYT

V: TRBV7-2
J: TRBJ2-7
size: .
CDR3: ASSRQGEGTYEQY

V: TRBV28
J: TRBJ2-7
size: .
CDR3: ASSSGTGSSEQY